The 12 T cell receptor beta chains below all came from one sample that was sequenced in a study of vaccination and CD4 T cells after COVID-19. Sample treatment: roughly nine-day PBMC culture with coronavirus spike peptide pools or control peptides (ViraFEST assay). These receptors have no known antigen. Cultured CD4+ T-cell DNA underwent Oncomine TCR Beta short-read sequencing. TCRdb redid the calling of the PCR reads with MiXCR, one entry per CDR3 protein. The table shows over 15,000 distinct CDR3 sequences, with less than 75% occurring only once. Input material: CD4+ T cells from blood, cultured in vitro. These TCRs come from a human donor who had recovered from COVID-19.

About this clonotype: The conserved phenylalanine or tryptophan is not found at the CDR3 terminus, so this likely reflects a read error. J is TRBJ1-2 and V is TRBV28; 7 positions agree with TRBD1. CDR3 size: 14 residues. The ends lost 4 bases at V and 4 bases at J; junction bases unmatched: 6. Germline V lookup: CDR1 MDHEN, CDR2 SYDVKM. The CDR3 protein is CASSWGQRSYGYTS. For the CDR3, the DNA is TGTGCCAGCAGTTGGGGACAGAGGTCCTATGGCTACACCTCC.

The rearrangement links TRBV6-5 to TRBJ1-3; D remains ambiguous. Trimming removed 0 bases at V and 9 bases at J, with 9 bases between. CDR3 length: 13 residues. The germline CDR1 and CDR2 sequences are MNHEY and SVGAGI. The CDR3 here is CASSYSTAGTIYF. The CDR3 DNA sequence: TGTGCCAGCAGTTACTCGACGGCTGGCACCATATATTTT.

This clonotype turned up a few times. The chain joins TRBV29-1 to TRBJ2-3; TRBD1 agrees at 7 bases. With 7 bases clipped from V and 2 bases from J, the junction kept 3 bases outside the gene matches. CDR1 and CDR2 from the germline V gene are SQVTM and ANQGSEA. The CDR3 extends over 12 amino acids. The CDR3 nucleotides are TGCAGCGCCGGGACAGCCACAGATACGCAGTATTTT. This translates into CSAGTATDTQYF.

The V call is TRBV6-5, the J call TRBJ2-1; D remains ambiguous. V lost 4 bases and J lost 9, with 10 bases in between. Germline V gene lookup returns CDR1 MNHEY and CDR2 SVGAGI. The CDR3 sequence is 12 residues long. The CDR3 loop is CASSFSGPEQFF. The CDR3 nucleotides read TGTGCCAGCAGTTTCAGTGGTCCTGAGCAGTTCTTC.

V usage is TRBV28 and J usage is TRBJ1-2; 7 bases are shared with TRBD1. The CDR3 sequence is 20 residues long. CDR1 MDHEN and CDR2 SYDVKM come from the germline V gene. V was pared by 5 bases and J by 2 bases, with 23 bases of the junction left unmatched. The CDR3 sequence is CASSSLQRARGARLNYGYTF. The CDR3 DNA sequence: TGTGCCAGCAGTAGCCTTCAACGCGCCAGGGGGGCTCGGCTAAACTATGGCTACACCTTC.

This clonotype turned up a few times. The chain uses TRBV6-8 and TRBJ1-5, with D possibly matching TRBD1 (5 bases). Germline V gene sequence: CDR1 MNHGY, CDR2 SAAAGT. V was trimmed by 6 bases and J by 3 bases, leaving 12 bases between them. The CDR3 covers 14 residues. In nucleotides, the CDR3 is TGTGCCAGCAGCCCTGGGGCCCCCAATCAGCCCCAGCATTTT. Translating gives CASSPGAPNQPQHF.

V usage is TRBV20-1 and J usage is TRBJ1-1; no definite D call. Per the germline V gene, CDR1 is DFQATT and CDR2 is SNEGSKA (reference sequence). V was clipped by 6 bases and J by 1 base, with 18 bases between them. The CDR3 consists of 15 residues. CDR3 sequence: CSAPRTGLENTEAFF. DNA for the CDR3: TGCAGTGCCCCCAGGACGGGCCTCGAGAACACTGAAGCTTTCTTT.

The gene calls are TRBV15 and TRBJ1-5; a possible D gene is TRBD1 (5 bases). Germline assignment: CDR1 LNHNV and CDR2 YYDKDF (reference sequence). CDR3 length: 15 amino acids. V lost 3 bases to trimming and J lost 1 base, with 10 bases between them. The CDR3 nucleotides are TGTGCCACCAGCAGTTACCGGGACAGCAATCAGCCCCAGCATTTT. Translating gives CATSSYRDSNQPQHF.

The chain is built from TRBV28 and TRBJ1-5; D unclear. The CDR3 is made up of 18 amino acids. V was cut by 2 bases and J by 4 bases, with 21 bases left in between. In germline, CDR1 is MDHEN, CDR2 SYDVKM. CDR3 protein: CASSLTPPHPEKNQPQHF. The CDR3 DNA reads TGTGCCAGCAGTTTAACCCCCCCGCACCCAGAGAAGAATCAGCCCCAGCATTTT.

The count of this clonotype is one. The chain joins TRBV3-1 to TRBJ1-2; TRBD1 matches at 11 bases. Germline V gives CDR1 LGHDT, CDR2 YNNKEL (reference sequence). Losses at the gene ends were 4 bases for V and 6 bases for J; bases not matched to a gene: 1. This CDR3 comprises 13 residues. CDR3 nucleotides: TGTGCCAGCAGCCGGACAGGGGGCGATGGCTACACCTTC. Its protein product is CASSRTGGDGYTF. The full variable domain, in which reference TRBV3-1 and TRBJ1-2 provide the parts outside the CDR3, is DTAVSQTPKYLVTQMGNDKSIKCEQNLGHDTMYWYKQDSKKFLKIMFSYNNKELIINETVPNRFSPKSPDKAHLNLHINSLELGDSAVYFCASSRTGGDGYTFGSGTRLTVV.

The chain carries TRBV7-2 and TRBJ2-7, with D tentatively TRBD2 (6 bases). CDR1 is SGHTA, CDR2 FQGNSA, per germline. The CDR3 extends over 15 amino acids. The ends were cut back, 2 bases at V and 0 bases at J, with 11 bases in the middle. CDR3 amino acids: CASSLRRGPSYEQYF. The CDR3 coding sequence is TGTGCCAGCAGCTTAAGGAGGGGCCCCTCCTACGAGCAGTACTTC.

This clonotype turned up a few times. V usage is TRBV7-8 and J usage is TRBJ1-2; 9 bases match TRBD1. With 0 bases clipped from V and 4 bases from J, the junction kept 12 bases outside the gene matches. The CDR3 contains 18 residues. The V gene's germline CDR1 is SGHVS and CDR2 FQNEAQ. In DNA form, the CDR3 reads TGTGCCAGCAGCTTAGCTGGGGGACAGGGATCTCTTTCCTATGGCTACACCTTC. It translates to CASSLAGGQGSLSYGYTF.